Sequencing of this T cell receptor beta chain was carried out in a study of T cell responses to AZD1222 COVID-19 vaccine. Sequencing used immunoSEQ multiplex PCR; TCRdb keeps in-frame clones, though not all of them. The sample contains around 150,000 clones, about 90% of which appear only once. Findings of the study overall: Spike was spanned by vaccine-associated CD4 TCRs, which were dominant at 160-218 and 743-854. Most donors were white British and more were female, and clonal diversity was possibly underestimated.

About this clone: Its antigen is unknown.

The sequence derives from an adult who received the MenACWY meningococcal vaccine as a control. Sequences were derived from peripheral blood, sampled 28 days after the second dose of the MenACWY control vaccine.

CDR3 in amino acids: CASSSGQLGQETQYF. CDR3 nucleotides: TGTGCCAGCAGCTCTGGACAGTTGGGGCAAGAGACCCAGTACTTC. The chain links TRBV5-4 to TRBJ2-5; perhaps TRBD1 as D (6 bases). Trimming shortened V by 3 bases and J by 2 bases, and 14 bases separated the two germline ends. Per germline, CDR1 SGHNT and CDR2 YYREEE (reference sequence). This CDR3 contains 15 residues.